A selection of T cell receptor beta chains follows, all from one sample in a study of T cell responses to AZD1222 COVID-19 vaccine. Assay used: immunoSEQ multiplex PCR; TCRdb lists only in-frame clones, some missing. The sample carries 150,000 to 160,000 clones, more than 90% recorded once. Here the sequenced sample was peripheral blood, taken on day 0 of AZD1222 vaccination. These receptors were obtained from an adult in good health. The CDR3 runs from the conserved cysteine through the conserved F or W. Each record gives: J gene, V gene, CDR3 protein.

>TRBJ2-3|TRBV7-9
CASSQSGADTQYF
>TRBJ2-1|TRBV28
CASSRLAGGFANEQFF
>TRBJ1-2|TRBV3-1/TRBV3-2
CASSQYGGAGEGYTF
>TRBJ2-7|TRBV4-1
CASSLLGQGRDEQYF
>TRBJ1-5|TRBV19
CASSHYASGTGNQPQHF
>TRBJ1-1|TRBV29-1
CSVGPGQGWNTEAFF
>TRBJ1-2|TRBV6-1
CASSDLDSYGYTF
>TRBJ2-2|TRBV4-1
CASSQDRGRRGRVGTGELFF
>TRBJ2-2|TRBV11-2
CASSLPDVANTGELFF
>TRBJ2-1|TRBV27
CATQAGYNEQFF
>TRBJ2-1|TRBV6-5
CASRPGAARLNEQFF
>TRBJ1-1|TRBV6-6
CASRGGSVNTEAFF
>TRBJ2-7|TRBV19
CASSTPGGRSYEQYF
>TRBJ1-5|TRBV28
CASSRRAGGYSNQPQHF
>TRBJ1-3|TRBV9
CASSPVPGNTIYF
>TRBJ1-6|TRBV6-5
CASSYAGAVISPLHF
>TRBJ1-1|TRBV10-1
CASSERAAMNTEAFF
>TRBJ1-5|TRBV5-1
CASSPGTPGGQPQHF
>TRBJ1-4|TRBV2
CASSETGHEKLFF